These T cell receptor beta chains were read from a single sample in a study of cytomegalovirus exposure and HLA in healthy donors. TCRdb keeps only in-frame clones here, not all; method: immunoSEQ multiplex PCR. This table has some 200,000 clones, roughly 84% appearing once. Sequencing used PBMCs. Receptor source: a man over 45 in good health and CMV-seronegative. CDR3s include the opening cysteine and the closing phenylalanine or tryptophan. Rows give clone size only sometimes, using once, few, many, or a class for an expanded clone.

NA	TRBV19	TRBJ2-1	CASTTGQATNEQFF
NA	TRBV11-3	TRBJ2-1	CASSSGLAGHSYNEQFF
NA	TRBV29-1	TRBJ2-3	CSAQDPPGTSGKREADTQYF
NA	TRBV19	TRBJ2-5	CASSIRRGFQETQYF
few	TRBV11-2	TRBJ2-2	CASSSSGTGSGELFF
NA	TRBV6-5	TRBJ2-3	CASSYAGLAGADTQYF
few	TRBV5-1	TRBJ2-2	CASSPPTAGGELFF
NA	TRBV5-1	TRBJ2-3	CASSLEGRATDTQYF
NA	TRBV15	TRBJ1-5	CATSRANQPQHF
NA	TRBV9	TRBJ2-7	CASSVGGQSYEQYF
NA	TRBV5-1	TRBJ2-2	CASSLNASTGELFF
NA	TRBV7-9	TRBJ2-5	CASSPGTSRYQETQYF
NA	TRBV7-2	TRBJ1-4	CASSAGQANEKLFF
once	TRBV6-5	TRBJ2-7	CASSYSSATGNHEQYF
NA	TRBV19	TRBJ2-7	CASRNIAGGSDEQYF
NA	TRBV5-6	TRBJ2-7	CASSLGAKRPEGEQYF
NA	TRBV10-3	TRBJ2-2	CAISESRLANTGELFF
NA	TRBV4-1	TRBJ1-3	CASSQNFGNTIYF
NA	TRBV5-4	TRBJ1-1	CASSSSLQGNTEAFF
few	TRBV19	TRBJ2-7	CASSPWDGQYEQYF
few	TRBV28	TRBJ2-1	CASYSGRGNEQFF
once	TRBV30	TRBJ1-3	CARGTVSNTIYF
few	TRBV9	TRBJ2-3	CASSAEGQGGTDTQYF
few	TRBV2	TRBJ1-4	CASSEGWAGTNEKLFF
NA	TRBV18	TRBJ2-7	CASSVETGLEQYF
NA	TRBV9	TRBJ2-2	CASSPRLAAGELFF
NA	TRBV30	TRBJ2-1	CAWGGEGAYNEQFF
NA	TRBV9	TRBJ2-5	CASSVATPGLAGVKGETQHF
NA	TRBV4-1	TRBJ1-2	CASSQDRVYGYTF
few	TRBV5-1	TRBJ2-7	CASSLWGLAAPNSYEQYF
NA	TRBV15	TRBJ1-2	CATSKDIANYGYTF
NA	TRBV27	TRBJ2-1	CASSSRLAGSSYNEQFF
NA	TRBV5-1	TRBJ2-3	CASSRGNSGSALRRTDTQYF
NA	TRBV30	TRBJ2-5	CAWSVMVAGTKETQYF
NA	TRBV19	TRBJ1-5	CAIPDPPQGSNQPQHF
NA	TRBV30	TRBJ1-6	CAGAGGYNSPLHF
NA	TRBV6-1	TRBJ2-7	CASRYTGGGYEQYF
once	TRBV9	TRBJ2-7	CASSPSSGSSYEQYF
NA	TRBV6-6	TRBJ2-5	CASSLAVGGETQYF
NA	TRBV28	TRBJ1-6	CAKPNQERQGINSPLHF
once	TRBV6-5	TRBJ2-1	CASSYLGSSYNEQFF
NA	TRBV18	TRBJ2-7	CASSPPTTTVYEQYF
NA	TRBV2	TRBJ2-1	CAVTTSHYNEQFF
NA	TRBV19	TRBJ2-2	CASSLGQGANTGELFF